This TCR beta chain was identified in a study of cytomegalovirus exposure and HLA in healthy donors. Notes on the study in general: There were some public TCRs occurring in many donors, but most TCR sequences were rare.

In regard to this clone: Its specificity is not known.

The method was immunoSEQ multiplex PCR; TCRdb's version includes in-frame clones alone and lacks a portion of them. The sample shows around 240,000 clones, 90% of them seen only once. Germline V gene sequence: CDR1 SGHKS, CDR2 YYEKEE (reference sequence). J was trimmed by 1 base and V by 2 bases; bases with no gene match: 7. There are 19 residues in the CDR3. The sequencing sample was made of PBMCs. This clonotype originated in a woman between 18 and 29 years old in good health and CMV-seronegative. The V and J genes are TRBV5-5 and TRBJ2-2; 14 bases match TRBD2. The CDR3 here is CASSLRTSGGPMNTGELFF. In nucleotides, the CDR3 is TGTGCCAGCAGCTTACGGACTAGCGGGGGGCCCATGAACACCGGGGAGCTGTTTTTT.